These 20 T cell receptor beta chains came from one sample sequenced in a study of molecular identifiers for immune sequencing clone quantification. TCRdb fed the PCR reads into MiXCR, producing one record per CDR3 protein. Of 550,000 to 750,000 distinct CDR3 sequences in the sample, nearly 20% were seen once. Source material: naive CD8+ T cells from blood, with Jurkat cell RNA spiked in. Sample subset: FACS-sorted CD8+CD4-CCR7+CD45RA+ naive T cells. The receptors stem from a human donor in good health. Some libraries in this study had Jurkat cell RNA spiked in.

This clonotype was recorded many times. The chain combines TRBV12-3 or TRBV12-4 with TRBJ2-7; D might be TRBD2 (5 bases). The CDR3 has 14 residues. V lost 6 bases and J lost 6, with 18 bases in between. The DNA of the CDR3 is TGTGCCAGCAGCCCGGGCGGAGGAAGCTCCGAGCAGTACTTC. Translated, it gives CASSPGGGSSEQYF.

In its sample, this clonotype was seen many times. The chain is built from TRBV7-2 and TRBJ2-5; TRBD1 might be the D (6 bases). The ends were cut back, 4 bases at V and 3 bases at J, with 9 bases in the middle. The CDR3 is 13 residues long. CDR1 is SGHTA, CDR2 FQGNSA, per germline. In DNA, the CDR3 is TGTGCCAGCAGCTCCTGGACAGAAGAGACCCAGTACTTC. It codes for CASSSWTEETQYF. Supplemented by reference TRBV7-2 and TRBJ2-5, the full variable domain reads GAGVSQSPSNKVTEKGKDVELRCDPISGHTALYWYRQSLGQGLEFLIYFQGNSAPDKSGLPSDRFSAERTGGSVSTLTIQRTQQEDSAVYLCASSSWTEETQYFGPGTRLLVL.

This clonotype was counted ten times or more. The chain links TRBV4-1 to TRBJ1-2, with 9 bases fitting TRBD1. The CDR3 runs 16 residues. J was trimmed by 4 bases and V by 0 bases; bases with no gene match: 6. Germline V gene lookup returns CDR1 MGHRA and CDR2 YSYEKL. CDR3 in amino acids: CASSQEGGQGSYGYTF. CDR3 nucleotide sequence: TGCGCCAGCAGCCAAGAAGGTGGACAGGGGTCCTATGGCTACACCTTC.

This clonotype was detected many times. The V and J genes are TRBV6-2 or TRBV6-3 and TRBJ2-6; unclear D gene. With 2 bases removed from V and 0 bases from J, the gap between germline ends came to 5 bases. This CDR3 comprises 15 residues. Germline CDR1 reads MNHEY; CDR2 reads SVGEGT. As DNA, the CDR3 is TGTGCCAGCAGTTACCTTAGCTCTGGGGCCAACGTCCTGACTTTC. This sequence encodes CASSYLSSGANVLTF.

The chain is built from TRBV9 and TRBJ1-5; possibly TRBD1 for D (5 bases). CDR1 SGDLS and CDR2 YYNGEE come from the germline V gene. Trimming removed 1 base from V and 7 bases from J, with 12 bases in between. This CDR3 region has 14 residues. Here the CDR3 DNA reads TGTGCCAGCAGCGTATCTGGGGGTGACCAGCCCCAGCATTTT. Translated: CASSVSGGDQPQHF.

This clonotype came up a few times. V and J are TRBV5-5 and TRBJ1-5; D call uncertain. The CDR3 runs 15 residues. V was shortened by 0 bases and J by 2 bases, with 9 bases between the two germline ends. Germline CDR1 and CDR2: SGHKS and YYEKEE (reference sequence). As DNA, the CDR3 is TGTGCCAGCAGCTTGGTAGGGATGGGCAATCAGCCCCAGCATTTT. This encodes CASSLVGMGNQPQHF. Combining the CDR3 with reference TRBV5-5 and TRBJ1-5 gives the whole variable domain DAGVTQSPTHLIKTRGQQVTLRCSPISGHKSVSWYQQVLGQGPQFIFQYYEKEERGRGNFPDRFSARQFPNYSSELNVNALLLGDSALYLCASSLVGMGNQPQHFGDGTRLSIL.

This chain joins TRBV6-2 or TRBV6-3 and TRBJ1-5; D remains unclear. The CDR3 contains 15 residues. With 7 bases removed from V and 0 bases from J, the gap between germline ends came to 13 bases. Germline assignment: CDR1 MNHEY and CDR2 SVGEGT. In DNA, the CDR3 is TGTGCCAGCAACCAGGAACTCTATAGCAATCAGCCCCAGCATTTT. It codes for CASNQELYSNQPQHF.

This clonotype was picked up many times. The V and J genes are TRBV19 and TRBJ1-5; D perhaps matches TRBD1 (5 bases). The length of the CDR3 is 11 residues. Germline V CDR1 and CDR2: LNHDA, SQIVND (reference sequence). V was cut by 8 bases and J by 11 bases, with 13 bases left in between. The CDR3 protein is CASFQGSAQHF. CDR3 nucleotide sequence: TGTGCCAGTTTCCAGGGATCGGCCCAGCATTTT.

This clonotype has ten or more counts. The gene calls are TRBV7-9 and TRBJ1-4; no firm D call. The V end was cut by 11 bases, the J end by 5 bases, with 9 bases between. From germline, CDR1 is SEHNR and CDR2 FQNEAQ (reference sequence). The CDR3 extends over 11 amino acids. The CDR3 sequence: CAVDLNEKLFF. The DNA of the CDR3 is TGTGCCGTTGACCTAAATGAAAAACTGTTTTTT.

This clonotype has ten or more counts. V usage is TRBV12-5 and J usage is TRBJ2-7; 7 bases map to TRBD1. Germline loops: CDR1 LGHNT, CDR2 FRNRAP. V lost 5 bases to trimming and J lost 0 bases; unmatched junction nucleotides: 1. CDR3 length: 13 residues. CDR3 region: CASGPGGSYEQYF. The CDR3 DNA reads as TGTGCTAGTGGTCCAGGGGGCTCCTACGAGCAGTACTTC. Drawing the rest from reference TRBV12-5 and TRBJ2-7, the complete variable domain is DARVTQTPRHKVTEMGQEVTMRCQPILGHNTVFWYRQTMMQGLELLAYFRNRAPLDDSGMPKDRFSAEMPDATLATLKIQPSEPRDSAVYFCASGPGGSYEQYFGPGTRLTVT.

This clonotype was recorded at least ten times. The chain is built from TRBV28 and TRBJ2-7; D is possibly TRBD2 (6 bases). V was trimmed by 2 bases and J by 4 bases, leaving 24 bases between them. The CDR3 runs to 18 residues. Germline loops: CDR1 MDHEN, CDR2 SYDVKM. The CDR3 DNA is TGTGCCAGCAGTTTACTTGTGTCGGACGGGAGTAGAGAGTACGAGCAGTACTTC. It translates to CASSLLVSDGSREYEQYF.

A note on this clonotype: One end of the junction does not line up with germline, which may come from a read error. The chain combines TRBV28 with TRBJ2-2, with D maybe TRBD2 (5 bases). Germline V CDR1 and CDR2: MDHEN, SYDVKM. The CDR3 has 15 residues. Here the CDR3 reads CANSLFVTNTGELFF. CDR3 in DNA: TGTGCCAACAGTTTATTTGTCACGAACACCGGGGAGCTGTTCTTT.

This clonotype was found a few times. V is TRBV7-2 and J is TRBJ2-7; the D gene is possibly TRBD1 (5 bases). The CDR3 is 13 amino acids. The V gene's germline CDR1 is SGHTA and CDR2 FQGNSA. The V end was cut by 3 bases, the J end by 4 bases, with 10 bases between. The CDR3 is CASSFFQGYEQYF. The CDR3 bases are TGTGCCAGCAGCTTTTTTCAGGGTTACGAGCAGTACTTC.

At least ten counts were recorded for this clonotype. The V gene is TRBV20-1, the J gene TRBJ2-5; D gene ambiguous. The germline V gene has CDR1 DFQATT and CDR2 SNEGSKA (reference sequence). V lost 2 bases and J lost 2, with 6 bases in between. This CDR3 contains 12 residues. The CDR3 protein is CSARQKQETQYF. For the CDR3, the DNA is TGCAGTGCTAGACAGAAACAAGAGACCCAGTACTTC.

About this clonotype: A much larger clone differs from this one at a single base, so this may be a read error. The V and J genes are TRBV7-3 and TRBJ2-2; TRBD1 is a possible D gene (6 bases). This CDR3 is built from 16 residues. Germline CDR1 reads SGHTA; CDR2 reads FQGTGA. The CDR3: CASSPLDSANTGKLFF. The CDR3 nucleotides are TGTGCCAGCAGCCCCTTGGACAGCGCGAACACCGGGAAGCTGTTTTTT.

This clonotype was counted ten times or more. The V and J genes are TRBV4-3 and TRBJ1-5; D is uncertain. CDR1 and CDR2 from the germline V gene are LGHNA and YSLEER. The CDR3 length is 13 residues. V lost 1 base to trimming and J lost 4 bases, with 5 bases between them. The chain's CDR3 is CASSQGENQPQHF. CDR3 nucleotides: TGCGCCAGCAGCCAAGGTGAAAATCAGCCCCAGCATTTT.

This clonotype was picked up many times. The genes are TRBV7-9 and TRBJ1-4; D not certain. The CDR3 extends over 14 amino acids. Trimming took 5 bases from V and 5 from J, leaving 12 bases between them. Per the germline V gene, CDR1 is SEHNR and CDR2 is FQNEAQ (reference sequence). The CDR3, as DNA: TGTGCCAGCAGCCACGGGCCCTCCAATGAAAAACTGTTTTTT. It encodes CASSHGPSNEKLFF.

On this clonotype itself: A single base separates this from a much larger clone, so it may be a read error. This sequence joins TRBV21-1 and TRBJ1-1; TRBD1 is the table's D call, not checked against the DNA. TRBV21-1 is listed as a pseudogene. The CDR3 sequence is 16 residues long. Here the CDR3 DNA reads TGTGCCAGCGGCAAAGGAGAGTGGGGCCACTACACTGAAGCTTTCTTT. Translated, it gives CASGKGEWGHYTEAFF.

This clonotype was counted only a few times. The chain is built from TRBV20-1 and TRBJ1-2, with 11 bases lining up with TRBD1. This CDR3 is 17 amino acids long. Germline CDR1 DFQATT, CDR2 SNEGSKA (reference sequence). The V segment lost 1 base and the J segment 5 bases; nucleotides outside the gene matches: 12. CDR3 residues: CSARADRGPGFFYGYTF. The CDR3 DNA sequence: TGCAGTGCTAGAGCGGACAGGGGGCCTGGATTTTTTTATGGCTACACCTTC.

This chain connects TRBV6-5 to TRBJ2-2, with D possibly being TRBD2 (6 bases). This CDR3 has 16 residues. Per the germline V gene, CDR1 is MNHEY and CDR2 is SVGAGI. Deletions cut 7 bases from V and 1 base from J, with 16 bases between. CDR3 coding DNA: TGTGCCAGCAAACACCCGGGCGGGGAGAACACCGGGGAGCTGTTTTTT. It is translated as CASKHPGGENTGELFF.